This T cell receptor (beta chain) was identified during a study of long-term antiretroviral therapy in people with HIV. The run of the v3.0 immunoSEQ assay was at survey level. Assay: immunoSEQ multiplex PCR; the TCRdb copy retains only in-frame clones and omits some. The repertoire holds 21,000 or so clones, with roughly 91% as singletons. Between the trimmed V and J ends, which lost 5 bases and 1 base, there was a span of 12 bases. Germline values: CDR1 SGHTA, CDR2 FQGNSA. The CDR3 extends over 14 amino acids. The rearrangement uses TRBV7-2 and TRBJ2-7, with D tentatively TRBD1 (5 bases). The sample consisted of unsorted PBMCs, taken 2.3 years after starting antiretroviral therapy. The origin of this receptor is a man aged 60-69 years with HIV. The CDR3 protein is CASSPQGASYEQYF. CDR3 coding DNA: TGTGCCAGCAGCCCCCAAGGGGCGTCCTACGAGCAGTACTTC.